This entry lists 24 T cell receptor beta chains sequenced from one sample in a study of blood T cell repertoires in COVID-19. The data were produced by immunoSEQ multiplex PCR, yet TCRdb's version contains in-frame clones alone and is incomplete. The table records about 250,000 clones, over 70% of them present only once. The specimen sequenced was peripheral blood. Every receptor here comes from a woman of 80 years or more with acute or convalescent COVID-19.

This clone was recorded once. This chain joins TRBV6-1 and TRBJ2-1; 8 bases are shared with TRBD1. V lost 3 bases, J lost 3 bases, and 7 bases stayed unmatched. The germline gives CDR1 MNHNS, CDR2 SASEGT. CDR3 length: 16 residues. CDR3 region: CASSDLGQGGYNEQFF. DNA for the CDR3: TGTGCCAGCAGTGATCTCGGACAGGGCGGCTACAATGAGCAGTTCTTC.

This sequence joins TRBV21-1 and TRBJ2-7; TRBD1 is the table's D call, not checked against the DNA. TRBV21-1 constitutes a pseudogene. CDR3 length: 15 amino acids. The CDR3 loop is CASSPKTGAAYEQYF. Written as DNA, the CDR3 is TGTGCCAGCAGCCCCAAGACAGGGGCGGCCTACGAGCAGTACTTC.

The chain links TRBV9 to TRBJ2-1, with D unclear. V was cut by 0 bases and J by 0 bases, with 7 bases left in between. Germline values: CDR1 SGDLS, CDR2 YYNGEE. The CDR3 is made up of 15 amino acids. This CDR3 is CASSVVAISYNEQFF. In DNA, the CDR3 is TGTGCCAGCAGCGTAGTTGCGATCTCCTACAATGAGCAGTTCTTC.

A few counts support this clone. The chain has TRBV18 and TRBJ2-5; 7 bases agree with TRBD1. The CDR3 runs 15 residues. The germline gives CDR1 KGHSH, CDR2 LQKENI. The trim removed 0 bases at V and 5 bases at J, leaving 6 bases unmatched. CDR3 sequence reads: CASSPPDRPGETQYF. The CDR3 coding sequence is TGTGCCAGCTCACCACCGGACAGGCCTGGGGAGACCCAGTACTTC.

This clone has a single count. This specimen includes other DNA sequences encoding the same CDR3. V and J are TRBV7-8 and TRBJ2-2; unclear D gene. The CDR3 has 13 amino acids. V lost 5 bases, J lost 4 bases, and 8 bases lay in between. Germline values: CDR1 SGHVS, CDR2 FQNEAQ. The CDR3 spells CASSLSGTGELFF. In DNA, the CDR3 is TGTGCCAGCAGCCTCTCGGGCACCGGGGAGCTGTTTTTT.

V usage is TRBV6-5 and J usage is TRBJ2-7; no clear D gene. Germline lookup yields CDR1 MNHEY and CDR2 SVGAGI. Trimming pared 2 bases from V and 6 bases from J, leaving 5 bases between. The CDR3 covers 11 residues. The CDR3 bases are TGTGCCAGCAGTTACGTCTCCGAGCAGTACTTC. This codes for CASSYVSEQYF.

V gene TRBV28 combines with J gene TRBJ1-2, with D tentatively TRBD1 (6 bases). Germline loops: CDR1 MDHEN, CDR2 SYDVKM. This CDR3 region has 12 residues. With 5 bases removed from V and 5 bases from J, the gap between germline ends came to 9 bases. CDR3 region: CASSQDRYGYTF. CDR3 nucleotide sequence: TGTGCCAGCAGTCAGGACAGATATGGCTACACCTTC.

The chain joins TRBV24-1 to TRBJ2-1; D uncertain. V lost 3 bases and J 2 bases, leaving 10 bases between the germline ends. The CDR3 is made up of 15 amino acids. Per the germline V gene, CDR1 is KGHDR and CDR2 is SFDVKD. The CDR3 spells CATSDERRTYNEQFF. The CDR3 nucleotides read TGTGCCACCAGTGATGAACGGAGAACCTACAATGAGCAGTTCTTC.

This chain connects TRBV11-2 to TRBJ2-7; maybe TRBD2 (5 bases). The germline V and J ends were trimmed by 5 bases and 6 bases, with 20 bases remaining between them. Germline V gene lookup returns CDR1 SGHAT and CDR2 FQNNGV. CDR3 length equals 15 residues. In DNA, the CDR3 is TGTGCCAGCAGCCGTGGGCAGGAGACGGGGAGCGAGCAGTACTTC. Its translation: CASSRGQETGSEQYF.

The rearrangement links TRBV14 to TRBJ1-1; 8 bases line up with TRBD1. CDR1 is SGHDN and CDR2 is FVKESK in the germline V gene. Trimming cost V 5 bases and J 5 bases; bases outside gene matches: 7. The CDR3 is 14 residues long. CDR3 loop: CASSYRTGSTEAFF. The CDR3 nucleotides are TGTGCCAGCAGCTACAGGACAGGGTCAACTGAAGCTTTCTTT.

The chain combines TRBV27 with TRBJ2-7; maybe TRBD1 (6 bases). With 8 bases removed from V and 3 bases from J, the gap between germline ends came to 17 bases. Germline V gives CDR1 MNHEY, CDR2 SMNVEV (reference sequence). This CDR3 is 14 amino acids long. The CDR3 DNA reads TGTGCCAGCGGACGGGACACCTGGAACTACGAGCAGTACTTC. Translation: CASGRDTWNYEQYF.

V usage is TRBV7-9 and J usage is TRBJ2-2; 9 nucleotides agree with TRBD2. There are 14 residues in the CDR3. J gave up 7 bases and V 3 bases, and 3 bases lay outside the gene matches. Per germline, CDR1 SEHNR and CDR2 FQNEAQ (reference sequence). For the CDR3, the DNA is TGTGCCAGCAGCTTCGCGGGAGGGTTCGGGGAGCTGTTTTTT. It encodes CASSFAGGFGELFF.

This clone appeared once. The CDR3 nucleotides read TGTGCCAGTAGGGAAAAATTGGACAGGGGGTCTGCTGGCTATGGCTACACCTTC. Amino acids: CASREKLDRGSAGYGYTF. The gene calls are TRBV19 and TRBJ1-2; the match to TRBD1 covers 10 bases. Looked up from germline, CDR1 is LNHDA and CDR2 is SQIVND (reference sequence). This CDR3 is 18 amino acids long. V lost 6 bases to trimming and J lost 4 bases; unmatched junction nucleotides: 17.

In its sample, this clone was seen a few times. The rearrangement links TRBV6-5 to TRBJ2-1; D is perhaps TRBD1 (6 bases). CDR3 length equals 13 residues. Trimming removed 8 bases from V and 0 bases from J, with 8 bases in between. Germline CDR1 is MNHEY and CDR2 is SVGAGI. CDR3 DNA sequence: TGTGCCAGCGGGGGCAGCTCCTACAATGAGCAGTTCTTC. It codes for CASGGSSYNEQFF.

V is TRBV5-1 and J is TRBJ2-1; 11 nucleotides agree with TRBD2. The CDR3 has 16 amino acids. V shed 3 bases and J 8 bases; nucleotides not matched to a gene: 10. Germline assignment: CDR1 SGHRS and CDR2 YFSETQ. DNA for the CDR3: TGCGCCAGCAGCTCAGGCACACTAGCGGGAGTGGATGAGCAGTTCTTC. Its protein is CASSSGTLAGVDEQFF.

Concerning this clone itself: One end of the junction varies from germline; a read error may be responsible. The J gene is TRBJ1-3, the V gene TRBV6-5; D may be TRBD1 (6 bases). The CDR3 runs to 12 residues. Looked up from germline, CDR1 is MNHEY and CDR2 is SVGAGI. The CDR3 here is CASRTDTGMGMF. As DNA, the CDR3 is TGTGCCAGCAGGACCGATACAGGGATGGGAATGTTT.

This clone was recorded a few times. The chain employs TRBV18 and TRBJ1-1; TRBD1 might be the D (5 bases). Trimming shortened V by 1 base and J by 8 bases, and 17 bases separated the two germline ends. The CDR3 runs 15 residues. Germline CDR1 KGHSH, CDR2 LQKENI. Written as DNA, the CDR3 is TGTGCCAGCTCACCACACCCCGGGGCGGAGGGGGAAGCTTTCTTT. As protein: CASSPHPGAEGEAFF. The full variable domain, with the rest looked up from reference TRBV18 and TRBJ1-1, is NAGVMQNPRHLVRRRGQEARLRCSPMKGHSHVYWYRQLPEEGLKFMVYLQKENIIDESGMPKERFSAEFPKEGPSILRIQQVVRGDSAAYFCASSPHPGAEGEAFFGQGTRLTVV.

A word on this clone: The same CDR3 also results from other DNA sequences found in this sample. The chain recombines TRBV6-5 with TRBJ1-5, with D possibly matching TRBD1 (5 bases). Trimming took off 4 bases at V and 4 bases at J, with 8 bases between the two ends. The CDR3 has 13 residues. Germline lookup yields CDR1 MNHEY and CDR2 SVGAGI. CDR3 protein: CASSSAGNQPQHF. The CDR3 DNA follows: TGTGCCAGCAGTTCGGCAGGGAATCAGCCCCAGCATTTT.

The rearrangement links TRBV18 to TRBJ2-3, with D perhaps TRBD2 (5 bases). The germline V and J ends were trimmed by 4 bases and 3 bases, with 20 bases remaining between them. Germline values: CDR1 KGHSH, CDR2 LQKENI. The CDR3 contains 17 residues. CDR3 coding DNA: TGTGCCAGCTCACGCTCCGGGTCTAGCAAACCTACAGATACGCAGTATTTT. It specifies CASSRSGSSKPTDTQYF. Full variable domain (missing parts from reference TRBV18 and TRBJ2-3): NAGVMQNPRHLVRRRGQEARLRCSPMKGHSHVYWYRQLPEEGLKFMVYLQKENIIDESGMPKERFSAEFPKEGPSILRIQQVVRGDSAAYFCASSRSGSSKPTDTQYFGPGTRLTVL.

The V call is TRBV5-1, the J call TRBJ2-3, with D possibly being TRBD2 (5 bases). Trimming left V 5 bases short and J 1 base short, with 14 bases between. Per the germline V gene, CDR1 is SGHRS and CDR2 is YFSETQ. This CDR3 spans 15 amino acids. In DNA, the CDR3 is TGCGCCAGCAGACCTGTCGCGGGCGGCACAGATACGCAGTATTTT. Protein sequence: CASRPVAGGTDTQYF.

The rearrangement links TRBV5-1 to TRBJ2-2; D is possibly TRBD1 (6 bases). CDR1 is SGHRS and CDR2 is YFSETQ in the germline V gene. CDR3 size: 17 residues. V gave up 1 base and J gave up 1 base, with 14 bases separating them. CDR3 bases: TGCGCCAGCAGCTTGATCGCCGGGACATTGAACACCGGGGAGCTGTTTTTT. Translation: CASSLIAGTLNTGELFF.

This chain joins TRBV3-1 (or the pseudogene TRBV3-2) and TRBJ1-5, with D possibly matching TRBD1 (6 bases). Germline loops: CDR1 LGHDT, CDR2 YNNKEL (reference sequence). CDR3 length: 15 amino acids. Trimming took 4 bases from V and 6 from J, leaving 16 bases between them. CDR3 loop: CASSLAGTTIQPQHF. The CDR3 DNA reads as TGTGCCAGCAGCCTCGCCGGGACAACAATTCAGCCCCAGCATTTT.

This chain joins TRBV4-1 and TRBJ1-1; D possibly corresponds to TRBD1 (6 bases). The germline V gene encodes CDR1 MGHRA and CDR2 YSYEKL. Trimming removed 4 bases from V and 8 bases from J, with 20 bases in between. The CDR3 runs to 15 residues. The CDR3 region is CASSPSEGDGREAFF. The CDR3 bases are TGCGCCAGCAGCCCCTCAGAGGGGGACGGCCGAGAAGCTTTCTTT.

The rearrangement uses TRBV5-8 and TRBJ2-7; the D gene is possibly TRBD1 (6 bases). V lost 7 bases, J lost 2 bases, and 16 bases lay in between. The CDR3 loop spans 14 amino acids. Germline CDR1 and CDR2: SGHTS and YDEGEE. The CDR3 DNA sequence: TGTGCCAGCTACTCGACCAGGGGAGCCTACGAGCAGTACTTC. Residues: CASYSTRGAYEQYF.